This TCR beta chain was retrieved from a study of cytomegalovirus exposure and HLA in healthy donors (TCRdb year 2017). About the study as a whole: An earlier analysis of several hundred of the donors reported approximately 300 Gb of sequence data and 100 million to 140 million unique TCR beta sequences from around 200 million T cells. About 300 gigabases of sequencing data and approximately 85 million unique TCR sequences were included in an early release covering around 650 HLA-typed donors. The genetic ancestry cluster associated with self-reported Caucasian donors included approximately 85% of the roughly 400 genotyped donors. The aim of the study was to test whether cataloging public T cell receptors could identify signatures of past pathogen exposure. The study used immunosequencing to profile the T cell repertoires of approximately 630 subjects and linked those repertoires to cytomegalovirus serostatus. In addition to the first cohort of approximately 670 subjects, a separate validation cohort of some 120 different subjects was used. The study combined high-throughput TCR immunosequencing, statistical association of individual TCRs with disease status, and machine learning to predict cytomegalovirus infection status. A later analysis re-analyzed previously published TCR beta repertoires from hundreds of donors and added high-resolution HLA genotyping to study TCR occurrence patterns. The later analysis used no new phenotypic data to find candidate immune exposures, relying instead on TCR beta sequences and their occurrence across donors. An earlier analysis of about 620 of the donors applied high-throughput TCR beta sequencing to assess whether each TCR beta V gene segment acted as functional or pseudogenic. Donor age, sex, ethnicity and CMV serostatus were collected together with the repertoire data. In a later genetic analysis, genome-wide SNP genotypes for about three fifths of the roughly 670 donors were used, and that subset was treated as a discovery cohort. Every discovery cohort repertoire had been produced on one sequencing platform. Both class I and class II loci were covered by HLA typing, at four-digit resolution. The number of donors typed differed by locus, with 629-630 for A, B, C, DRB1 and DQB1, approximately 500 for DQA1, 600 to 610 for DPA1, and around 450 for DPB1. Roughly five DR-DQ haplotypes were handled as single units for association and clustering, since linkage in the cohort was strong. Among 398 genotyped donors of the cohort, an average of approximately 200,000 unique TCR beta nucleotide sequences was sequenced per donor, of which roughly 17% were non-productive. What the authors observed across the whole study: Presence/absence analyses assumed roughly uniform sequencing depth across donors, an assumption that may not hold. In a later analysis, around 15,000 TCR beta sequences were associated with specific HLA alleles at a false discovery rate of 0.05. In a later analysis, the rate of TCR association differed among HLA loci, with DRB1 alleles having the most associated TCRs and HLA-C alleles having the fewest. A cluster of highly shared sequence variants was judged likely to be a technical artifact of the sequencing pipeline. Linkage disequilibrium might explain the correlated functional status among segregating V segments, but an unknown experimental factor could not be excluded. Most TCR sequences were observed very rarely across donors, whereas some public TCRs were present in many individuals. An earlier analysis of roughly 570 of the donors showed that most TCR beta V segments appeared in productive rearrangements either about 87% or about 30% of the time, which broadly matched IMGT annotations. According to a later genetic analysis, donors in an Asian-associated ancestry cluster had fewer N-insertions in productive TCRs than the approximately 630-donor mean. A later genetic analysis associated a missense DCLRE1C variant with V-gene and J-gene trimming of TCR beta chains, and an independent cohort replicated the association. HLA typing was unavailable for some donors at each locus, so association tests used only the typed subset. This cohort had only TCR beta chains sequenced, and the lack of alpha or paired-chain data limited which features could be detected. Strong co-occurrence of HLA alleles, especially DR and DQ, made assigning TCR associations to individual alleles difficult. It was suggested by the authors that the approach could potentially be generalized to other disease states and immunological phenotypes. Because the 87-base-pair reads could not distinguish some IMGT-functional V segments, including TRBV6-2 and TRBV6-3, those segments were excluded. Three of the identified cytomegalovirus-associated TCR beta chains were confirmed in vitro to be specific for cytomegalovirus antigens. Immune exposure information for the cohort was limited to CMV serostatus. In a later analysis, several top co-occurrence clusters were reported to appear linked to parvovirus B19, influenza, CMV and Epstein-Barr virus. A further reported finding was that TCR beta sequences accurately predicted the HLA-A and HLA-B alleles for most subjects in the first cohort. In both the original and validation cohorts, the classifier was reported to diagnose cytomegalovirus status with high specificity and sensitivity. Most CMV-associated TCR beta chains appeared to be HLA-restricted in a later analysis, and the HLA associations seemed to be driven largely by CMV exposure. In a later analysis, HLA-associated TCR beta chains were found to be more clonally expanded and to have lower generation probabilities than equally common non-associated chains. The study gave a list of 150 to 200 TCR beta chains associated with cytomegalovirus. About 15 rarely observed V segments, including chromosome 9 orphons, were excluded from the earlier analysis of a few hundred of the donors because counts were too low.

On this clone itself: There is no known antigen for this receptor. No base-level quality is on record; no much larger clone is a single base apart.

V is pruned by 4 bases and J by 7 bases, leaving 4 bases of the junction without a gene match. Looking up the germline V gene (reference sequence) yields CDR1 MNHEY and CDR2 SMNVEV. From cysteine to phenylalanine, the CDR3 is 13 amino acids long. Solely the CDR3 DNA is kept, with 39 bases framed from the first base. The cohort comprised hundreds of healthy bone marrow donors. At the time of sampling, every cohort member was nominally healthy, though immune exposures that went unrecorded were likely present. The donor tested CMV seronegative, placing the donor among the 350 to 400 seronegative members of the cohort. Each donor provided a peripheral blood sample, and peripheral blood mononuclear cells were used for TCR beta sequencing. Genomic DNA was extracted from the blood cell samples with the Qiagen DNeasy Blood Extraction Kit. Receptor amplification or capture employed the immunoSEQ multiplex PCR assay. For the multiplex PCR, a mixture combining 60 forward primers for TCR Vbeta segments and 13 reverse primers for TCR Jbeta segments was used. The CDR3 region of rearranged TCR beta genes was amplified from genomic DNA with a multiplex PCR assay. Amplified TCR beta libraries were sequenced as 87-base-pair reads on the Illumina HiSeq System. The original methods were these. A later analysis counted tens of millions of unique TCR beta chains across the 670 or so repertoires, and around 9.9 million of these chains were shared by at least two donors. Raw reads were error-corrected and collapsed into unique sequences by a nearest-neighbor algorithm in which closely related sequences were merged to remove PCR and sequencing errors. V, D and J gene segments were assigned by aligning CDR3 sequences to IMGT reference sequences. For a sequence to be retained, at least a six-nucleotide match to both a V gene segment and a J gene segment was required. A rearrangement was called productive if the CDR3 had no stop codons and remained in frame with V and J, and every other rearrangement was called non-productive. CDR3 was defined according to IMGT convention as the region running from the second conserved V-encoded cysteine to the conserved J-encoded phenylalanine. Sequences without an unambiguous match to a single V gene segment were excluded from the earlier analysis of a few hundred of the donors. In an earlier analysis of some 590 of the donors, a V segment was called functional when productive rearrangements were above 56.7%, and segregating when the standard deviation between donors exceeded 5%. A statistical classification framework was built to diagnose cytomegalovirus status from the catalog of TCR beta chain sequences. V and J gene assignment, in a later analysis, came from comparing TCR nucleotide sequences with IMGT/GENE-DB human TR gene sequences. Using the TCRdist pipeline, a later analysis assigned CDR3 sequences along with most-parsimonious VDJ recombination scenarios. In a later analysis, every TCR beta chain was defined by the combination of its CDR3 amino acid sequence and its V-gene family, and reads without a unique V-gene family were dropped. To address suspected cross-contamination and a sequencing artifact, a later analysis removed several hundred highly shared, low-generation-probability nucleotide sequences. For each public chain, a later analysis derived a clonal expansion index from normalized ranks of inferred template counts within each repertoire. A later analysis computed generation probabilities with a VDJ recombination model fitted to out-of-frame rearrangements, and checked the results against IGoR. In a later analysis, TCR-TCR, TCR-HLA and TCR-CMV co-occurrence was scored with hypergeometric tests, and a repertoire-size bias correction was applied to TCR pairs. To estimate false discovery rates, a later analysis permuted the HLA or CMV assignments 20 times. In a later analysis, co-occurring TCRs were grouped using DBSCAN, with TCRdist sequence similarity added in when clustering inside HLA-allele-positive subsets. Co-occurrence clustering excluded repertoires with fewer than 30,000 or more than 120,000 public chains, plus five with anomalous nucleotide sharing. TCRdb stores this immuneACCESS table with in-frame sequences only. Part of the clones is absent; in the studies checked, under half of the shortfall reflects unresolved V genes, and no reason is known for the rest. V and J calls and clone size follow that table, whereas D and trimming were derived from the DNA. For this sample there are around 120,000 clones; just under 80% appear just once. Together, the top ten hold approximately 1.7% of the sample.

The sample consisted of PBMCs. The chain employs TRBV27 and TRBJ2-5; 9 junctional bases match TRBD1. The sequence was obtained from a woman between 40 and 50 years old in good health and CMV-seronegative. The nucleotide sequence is TGTGCCAGCAGTTCACAGGGGGCCGGGACCCAGTACTTC. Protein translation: CASSSQGAGTQYF.